This is a list of T cell receptor beta chains from one sample in a study of blood T cell repertoires in COVID-19. Repertoires were generated with immunoSEQ multiplex PCR, while TCRdb's copy carries only in-frame clones and drops some. Of 350,000 to 450,000 clones listed, 85% to 90% are singletons. The sequencing sample was made of PBMCs or T cells enriched from blood (not recorded which). The receptors here all came from a man under 40 who had recovered from COVID-19. Both conserved end residues are part of each CDR3. D genes are given only for firm matches.

J,V,D,DNA,CDR3
TRBJ2-1,TRBV5-1,TRBD2,TGCGCCAGCAGCCCGGGGGGGGGCTCCTACAATGAGCAGTTCTTC,CASSPGGGSYNEQFF
TRBJ2-5,TRBV5-6,.,TGTGCCAGCAGCAATGACAGGCCACAAGAGACCCAGTACTTC,CASSNDRPQETQYF
TRBJ1-2,TRBV12-5,.,TGTGCTAGTGGTCCCGCGGAAAACTATGGCTACACCTTC,CASGPAENYGYTF
TRBJ2-1,TRBV5-1,TRBD2,TGCGCCAGCAGCCCGGGGGGACCCTCCTACAATGAGCAGTTCTTC,CASSPGGPSYNEQFF
TRBJ2-2,TRBV6-5,.,TGTGCCAGCAGTTATAGAACAGGGATTGGGTCCGGGGAGCTGTTTTTT,CASSYRTGIGSGELFF
TRBJ2-1,TRBV28,.,TGTGCCAGCAGTCCTCCAGGGGCCCCACCGGGTGAGCAGTTCTTC,CASSPPGAPPGEQFF
TRBJ1-6,TRBV27,.,TGTGCCAGCAGTTTAACCTATAATAATTCACCCCTCCACTTT,CASSLTYNNSPLHF
TRBJ2-3,TRBV28,TRBD2,TGTGCCAGCAGCCCCGAGGTAGCGGGAACAGATACGCAGTATTTT,CASSPEVAGTDTQYF
TRBJ2-4,TRBV6-1,TRBD2,TGTGCCAGCAGTGACGGACTAGCGGGAGGGCCAGGGAACATTCAGTACTTC,CASSDGLAGGPGNIQYF
TRBJ1-1,TRBV18,TRBD1,TGTGCCAGCTCACCTCAGGGGGCCACTGAAGCTTTCTTT,CASSPQGATEAFF
TRBJ1-1,TRBV29-1,.,TGCAGCGTTGTGGGGGGTGGGACTGAAGCTTTCTTT,CSVVGGGTEAFF